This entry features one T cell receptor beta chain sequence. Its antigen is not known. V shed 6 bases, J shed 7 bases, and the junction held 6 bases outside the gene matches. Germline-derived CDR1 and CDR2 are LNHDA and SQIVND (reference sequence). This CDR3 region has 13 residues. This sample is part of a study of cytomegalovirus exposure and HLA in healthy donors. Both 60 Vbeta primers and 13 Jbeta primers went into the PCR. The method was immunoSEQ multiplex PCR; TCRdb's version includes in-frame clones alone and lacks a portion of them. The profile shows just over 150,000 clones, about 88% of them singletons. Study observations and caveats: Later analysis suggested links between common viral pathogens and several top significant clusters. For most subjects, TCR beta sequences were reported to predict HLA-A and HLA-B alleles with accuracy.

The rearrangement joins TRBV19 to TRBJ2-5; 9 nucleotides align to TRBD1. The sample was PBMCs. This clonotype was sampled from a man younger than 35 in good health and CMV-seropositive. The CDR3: CASSVGQGWTQYF. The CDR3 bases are TGTGCCAGTAGCGTCGGACAGGGGTGGACCCAGTACTTC.